This T cell receptor beta chain was recorded in a study of PD-L1 blockade in urothelial cancer. Overall study: Blood samples contained a median about 150,000 T cells.

Sequencing used immunoSEQ multiplex PCR; TCRdb keeps in-frame clones, though not all of them. The repertoire holds approximately 58,000 clones, with approximately 80% as singletons. Germline assignment: CDR1 SGHTA and CDR2 FQGNSA. The junction had 8 bases not matched to a gene; V was cut back by 3 bases and J by 0 bases. The CDR3 runs to 16 residues. The sequence derives from a man aged 65-85 years with urothelial cancer. The starting material was PBMCs, obtained around atezolizumab (anti-PD-L1) treatment. V is TRBV7-2 and J is TRBJ2-7, with 7 bases aligning to TRBD2. The CDR3: CASSLNSGAYSYEQYF. The CDR3 DNA reads TGTGCCAGCAGCTTGAACAGCGGGGCTTACTCCTACGAGCAGTACTTC.